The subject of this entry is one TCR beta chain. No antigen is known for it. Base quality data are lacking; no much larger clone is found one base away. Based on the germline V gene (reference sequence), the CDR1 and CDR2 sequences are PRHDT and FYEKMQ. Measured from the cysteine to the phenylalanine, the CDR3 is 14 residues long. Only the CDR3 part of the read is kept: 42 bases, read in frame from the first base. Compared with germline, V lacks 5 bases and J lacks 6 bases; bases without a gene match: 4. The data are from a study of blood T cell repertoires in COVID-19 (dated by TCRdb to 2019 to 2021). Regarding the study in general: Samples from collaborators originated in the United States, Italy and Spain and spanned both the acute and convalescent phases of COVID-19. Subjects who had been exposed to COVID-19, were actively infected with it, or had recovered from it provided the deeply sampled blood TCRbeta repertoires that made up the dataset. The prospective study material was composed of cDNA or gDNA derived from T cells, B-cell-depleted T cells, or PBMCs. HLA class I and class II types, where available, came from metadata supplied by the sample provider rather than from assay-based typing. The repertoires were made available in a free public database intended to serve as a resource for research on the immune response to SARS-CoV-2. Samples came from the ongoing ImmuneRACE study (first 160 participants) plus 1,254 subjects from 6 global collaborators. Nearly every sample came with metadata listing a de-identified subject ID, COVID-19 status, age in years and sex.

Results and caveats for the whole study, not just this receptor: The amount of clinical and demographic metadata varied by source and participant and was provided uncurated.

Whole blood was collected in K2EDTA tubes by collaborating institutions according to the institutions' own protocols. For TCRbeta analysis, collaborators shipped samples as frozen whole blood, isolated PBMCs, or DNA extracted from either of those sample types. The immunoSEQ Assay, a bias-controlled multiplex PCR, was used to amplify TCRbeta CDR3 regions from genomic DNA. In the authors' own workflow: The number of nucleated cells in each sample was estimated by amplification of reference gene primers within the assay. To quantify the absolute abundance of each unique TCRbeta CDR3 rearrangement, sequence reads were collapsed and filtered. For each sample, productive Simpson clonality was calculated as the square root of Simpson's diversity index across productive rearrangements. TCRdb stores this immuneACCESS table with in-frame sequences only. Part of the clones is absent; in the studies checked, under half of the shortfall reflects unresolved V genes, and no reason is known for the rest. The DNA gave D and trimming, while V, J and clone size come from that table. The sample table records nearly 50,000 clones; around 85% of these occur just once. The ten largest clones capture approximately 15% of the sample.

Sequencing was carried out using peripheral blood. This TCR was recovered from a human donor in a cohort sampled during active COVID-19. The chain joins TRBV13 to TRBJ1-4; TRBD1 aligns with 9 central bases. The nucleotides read TGTGCCAGCAGCAACCGGGACAGGGATGAAAAACTGTTTTTT. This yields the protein CASSNRDRDEKLFF.